The source of this T cell receptor beta chain is a study of blood T cell repertoires in COVID-19. Across the whole study: T cells, B-cell-depleted T cells, or PBMCs provided the cDNA or gDNA that served as material.

Sequenced by immunoSEQ multiplex PCR; TCRdb stores in-frame clones only, minus some. Seen here are 65,000 or so clones, 75% to 90% observed once, and the top ten hold 10%. This CDR3 has 13 amino acids. Trimming cost V 3 bases and J 10 bases; bases outside gene matches: 6. CDR1 and CDR2 (germline): LGHDT, YNNKEL (reference sequence). The origin of this receptor is a human donor with acute or convalescent COVID-19. The donor label of this sample is uncertain. The rearrangement links TRBV3-1 (or the pseudogene TRBV3-2) to TRBJ2-1, with 7 bases that match TRBD1. The sequenced material came from peripheral blood. CDR3 DNA sequence: TGTGCCAGCAGCCAGCCAGGGGGAATCGAGCAGTTCTTC. Translating gives CASSQPGGIEQFF.